The sequence of this T cell receptor (beta chain) was determined in a study of T cells after yellow fever vaccination. Study-level results: Abundant contaminating clonotypes from the bulk population could appear in FACS-sorted repertoires. There was a small share of clonotypes that showed up in both the CD4 and CD8 compartments.

A process of 5'RACE template switching, which added a universal primer site and UMIs, was used to make TCR cDNA. MiXCR was run by TCRdb on the 5' RACE reads, yielding one entry per CDR3 protein. The sample includes roughly 310,000 distinct CDR3 sequences, approximately 9% of them seen just once. As concerns this clonotype: Its antigen is still unknown.

Trimming took 2 bases from V and 6 from J, leaving 7 bases between them. Germline CDR1 LGHNA, CDR2 YNFKEQ. The CDR3 totals 13 residues. This chain joins TRBV4-2 and TRBJ2-2; D gene ambiguous. This sample comprised PBMCs, obtained on the day of the first yellow fever vaccination. The receptor comes from a man aged 18 to 29 who received the YFV17D yellow fever vaccine. This CDR3 reads CASSQLFPGELFF. CDR3 DNA sequence: TGTGCCAGCAGCCAACTGTTCCCCGGGGAGCTGTTTTTT.